The sequence of this T cell receptor beta chain was determined in a study of identical twins. Trimming removed 4 bases from V and 0 bases from J, with 10 bases in between. This CDR3 has 14 residues. Germline CDR1 DFQATT, CDR2 SNEGSKA (reference sequence). TCRdb redid the calling of the 5' RACE reads with MiXCR, one entry per CDR3 protein. Of under 900,000 distinct CDR3 sequences listed, roughly an eighth are singletons. The same data also went into a second study, on yellow fever vaccine responses in identical twins.

V and J are TRBV20-1 and TRBJ2-1, with a possible D match to TRBD1 (6 bases). The TCR originated in a woman between 18 and 30 years old in good health. Material for sequencing was PBMCs. CDR3 sequence: CSANIRGSYNEQFF. The CDR3, as DNA: TGCAGTGCTAACATCAGGGGCTCCTACAATGAGCAGTTCTTC.